The 20 T cell receptor beta chains below all came from one sample that was sequenced in a study of blood T cell repertoires in COVID-19. Repertoires were generated with immunoSEQ multiplex PCR, while TCRdb's copy carries only in-frame clones and drops some. The repertoire has 150,000 to 200,000 clones, around 81% of them found once; the top ten carry roughly 2.6%. Material: peripheral blood. These receptor sequences come from a human donor with acute or convalescent COVID-19. The donor label of this sample is uncertain.

V usage is TRBV28 and J usage is TRBJ1-5; D call uncertain. Germline CDR1 and CDR2: MDHEN and SYDVKM. Trimming took off 1 base at V and 4 bases at J, with 11 bases between the two ends. The CDR3 has 15 residues. CDR3: CASSLSAGLNQPQHF. In DNA form, the CDR3 reads TGTGCCAGCAGTTTATCGGCTGGGCTGAATCAGCCCCAGCATTTT.

The chain carries TRBV27 and TRBJ2-7; 13 bases agree with TRBD2. The CDR3 runs 16 residues. Germline values: CDR1 MNHEY, CDR2 SMNVEV (reference sequence). The junction had 8 bases not matched to a gene; V was cut back by 5 bases and J by 4 bases. The DNA of the CDR3 is TGTGCCAGCAGTCCATGGACTAGCGGGAGTAGGTACGAGCAGTACTTC. Protein product: CASSPWTSGSRYEQYF.

The rearrangement joins TRBV3-1 (or the pseudogene TRBV3-2) to TRBJ2-1; 11 bases fit TRBD2. The CDR3 contains 17 residues. The V gene's germline CDR1 is LGHDT and CDR2 YNNKEL (reference sequence). The V segment lost 3 bases and the J segment 7 bases; nucleotides outside the gene matches: 11. DNA of the CDR3: TGTGCCAGCAGCCATCTCCTAGCGGGGGGCATTTTAAATGAGCAGTTCTTC. As protein: CASSHLLAGGILNEQFF.

With respect to this clone: Germline and junction disagree at one end, which may indicate a read error. This rearrangement joins TRBV7-7 to TRBJ2-7, with 8 positions matching TRBD1. Germline V CDR1 and CDR2: SSHAT, FNYEAQ (reference sequence). This CDR3 has 17 amino acids. The CDR3 sequence is CASSPPPADRGPYEQYF. CDR3 nucleotides: TGTGCTAGCAGCCCCCCCCCAGCAGACAGGGGTCCCTACGAGCAGTACTTC.

The chain recombines TRBV9 with TRBJ2-2; TRBD2 matches 8 bases. Germline V gene data show CDR1 as SGDLS and CDR2 as YYNGEE. Trimming took 0 bases from V and 5 from J; bases not matched to a gene: 6. This CDR3 region has 16 residues. The CDR3 region is CASSVVLAGGTGELFF. In DNA, the CDR3 is TGTGCCAGCAGCGTAGTACTCGCGGGGGGTACCGGGGAGCTGTTTTTT. The complete variable domain, with remaining parts taken from reference TRBV9 and TRBJ2-2, reads DSGVTQTPKHLITATGQRVTLRCSPRSGDLSVYWYQQSLDQGLQFLIQYYNGEERAKGNILERFSAQQFPDLHSELNLSSLELGDSALYFCASSVVLAGGTGELFFGEGSRLTVL.

The chain has TRBV7-9 and TRBJ1-2, with D perhaps TRBD1 (5 bases). The CDR3 spans 14 residues. CDR1 and CDR2 from the germline V gene are SEHNR and FQNEAQ (reference sequence). V gave up 5 bases and J gave up 5 bases, with 15 bases separating them. The CDR3 here is CASSLTTDGYGYTF. The DNA for the CDR3 is TGTGCCAGCAGCCTGACGACAGACGGATATGGCTACACCTTC.

The J gene is TRBJ1-1, the V gene TRBV18, with D uncertain. Germline CDR1 KGHSH, CDR2 LQKENI. CDR3 length: 16 amino acids. Trimming shortened V by 3 bases and J by 7 bases, and 21 bases separated the two germline ends. The CDR3 is CASSPIAGPKAVEAFF. The CDR3 DNA reads as TGTGCCAGCTCACCCATAGCCGGCCCCAAGGCAGTTGAAGCTTTCTTT.

The chain has TRBV6-1 and TRBJ1-5, with D possibly matching TRBD1 (6 bases). The CDR3 is made up of 12 amino acids. With 3 bases removed from V and 7 bases from J, the gap between germline ends came to 7 bases. The V gene's germline CDR1 is MNHNS and CDR2 SASEGT. This CDR3 is CASSDRGQPQHF. CDR3 nucleotide sequence: TGTGCCAGCAGTGACAGGGGCCAGCCCCAGCATTTT.

The chain links TRBV3-1 (or the pseudogene TRBV3-2) to TRBJ1-1; D call uncertain. Per germline, CDR1 LGHDT and CDR2 YNNKEL (reference sequence). The CDR3 is 16 residues long. Trimming left V 0 bases short and J 3 bases short, with 14 bases between. CDR3 residues: CASSQEGREEDTEAFF. CDR3 in DNA: TGTGCCAGCAGCCAAGAGGGGAGGGAAGAGGACACTGAAGCTTTCTTT.

J is TRBJ2-5 and V is TRBV7-9; 8 bases are a match to TRBD2. Germline CDR1 SEHNR, CDR2 FQNEAQ (reference sequence). The V and J ends lost 8 bases and 0 bases, in that order; junction bases with no gene match: 8. The CDR3 consists of 15 residues. The CDR3 DNA reads TGTGCCAGCGCACGAGCGGGGGCCAACCAAGAGACCCAGTACTTC. It encodes CASARAGANQETQYF.

Written as DNA, the CDR3 is TGTGCCAGCAGCATTACAGGGAGCGGCTATGGCTACACCTTC. Protein product: CASSITGSGYGYTF. The V and J genes are TRBV7-9 and TRBJ1-2; the D gene is possibly TRBD1 (6 bases). Germline values: CDR1 SEHNR, CDR2 FQNEAQ (reference sequence). The CDR3 is 14 amino acids. V was shortened by 5 bases and J by 4 bases, with 14 bases between the two germline ends. Full variable domain (outside the CDR3, taken from reference TRBV7-9 and TRBJ1-2): DTGVSQNPRHKITKRGQNVTFRCDPISEHNRLYWYRQTLGQGPEFLTYFQNEAQLEKSRLLSDRFSAERPKGSFSTLEIQRTEQGDSAMYLCASSITGSGYGYTFGSGTRLTVV.

The gene calls are TRBV19 and TRBJ2-1, with TRBD2 matching over 11 bases. V trimming: 6 bases; J trimming: 4 bases; junction bases outside the gene matches: 5. Germline V gene sequence: CDR1 LNHDA, CDR2 SQIVND (reference sequence). The CDR3 totals 15 residues. As DNA, the CDR3 is TGTGCCAGTAGCTCCGGGACTAGCGGATACAATGAGCAGTTCTTC. This sequence encodes CASSSGTSGYNEQFF.

On this clone itself: The sample contains more than one DNA sequence encoding this CDR3. The chain has TRBV20-1 and TRBJ2-7, with D hard to call. The germline V gene encodes CDR1 DFQATT and CDR2 SNEGSKA (reference sequence). Trimming pared 5 bases from V and 1 base from J, leaving 3 bases between. The CDR3 runs 10 residues. The CDR3 region has the DNA TGCAGTGCTCCTTCCTACGAGCAGTACTTC. The encoded protein is CSAPSYEQYF.

This clone was seen a few times. The CDR3 nucleotides are TGTGCCAGCAGCCAAGATCGGGCTTACAGGGGATCGTATGGCTACACCTTC. The encoded protein is CASSQDRAYRGSYGYTF. This chain links TRBV14 with TRBJ1-2; 7 nucleotides line up with TRBD1. The V gene's germline CDR1 is SGHDN and CDR2 FVKESK. With 0 bases clipped from V and 5 bases from J, the junction kept 12 bases outside the gene matches. The CDR3 spans 17 residues.

The chain uses TRBV30 and TRBJ1-4; D gene unclear. The CDR3 consists of 13 residues. Trimming cost V 3 bases and J 3 bases, with 8 bases left between them. The germline CDR1 and CDR2 sequences are GTSNPN and SVGIG (reference sequence). The CDR3, as DNA: TGTGCCTGGAGAAGAACGGCTAATGAAAAACTGTTTTTT. Its protein product is CAWRRTANEKLFF.

This clone was picked up many times. The rearrangement links TRBV3-1 (or the pseudogene TRBV3-2) to TRBJ2-5; 8 nucleotides align to TRBD1. CDR1 and CDR2 from the germline V gene are LGHDT and YNNKEL (reference sequence). V gave up 4 bases and J gave up 1 base; unmatched junction bases: 5. The CDR3 extends over 15 amino acids. This chain's CDR3 is CASSRTGNFQETQYF. The CDR3 nucleotides read TGTGCCAGCAGCCGGACAGGGAATTTCCAAGAGACCCAGTACTTC.

The CDR3 sequence: CASSYSSGAQETQYF. Written as DNA, the CDR3 is TGTGCCAGCAGTTACTCCAGCGGGGCTCAAGAGACCCAGTACTTC. The chain uses TRBV6-5 and TRBJ2-5, with 7 bases aligning to TRBD2. Germline V gene sequence: CDR1 MNHEY, CDR2 SVGAGI. The CDR3 has 15 residues. J gave up 2 bases and V 0 bases, and 3 bases lay outside the gene matches.

The chain carries TRBV7-3 and TRBJ2-7, with D tentatively TRBD2 (6 bases). From germline, CDR1 is SGHTA and CDR2 FQGTGA. The CDR3 totals 15 residues. Trimming took 0 bases from V and 2 from J, leaving 11 bases between them. In DNA form, the CDR3 reads TGTGCCAGCAGCTTAACTAGCGGTGGTACCTACGAGCAGTACTTC. Protein product: CASSLTSGGTYEQYF.

The V call is TRBV30, the J call TRBJ1-1; D is possibly TRBD1 (5 bases). Germline V gives CDR1 GTSNPN, CDR2 SVGIG (reference sequence). With 2 bases removed from V and 6 bases from J, the gap between germline ends came to 10 bases. The CDR3 is made up of 12 amino acids. In nucleotides, the CDR3 is TGTGCCTGGAGTCCCCAGGGATCTGAAGCTTTCTTT. Amino acids: CAWSPQGSEAFF.

This sequence joins TRBV28 and TRBJ1-1; perhaps TRBD1 as D (6 bases). V lost 6 bases and J 4 bases, leaving 27 bases between the germline ends. Per germline, CDR1 MDHEN and CDR2 SYDVKM. The CDR3 length is 18 residues. CDR3 in DNA: TGTGCCAGCAGACTTTCCCGGGGGGCCCTCCCTGGCGGCACTGAAGCTTTCTTT. Translation: CASRLSRGALPGGTEAFF.